The present T cell receptor (beta chain) was sequenced within a study of response to subunit inactivated influenza vaccine. Study-level points and caveats: Authors proposed each seasonal influenza vaccination draws in few new T cells.

This clonotype has only a few counts. Its antigen remains unknown. The CDR3 is 15 amino acids. The V gene's germline CDR1 is DFQATT and CDR2 SNEGSKA (reference sequence). The V and J ends lost 6 bases and 2 bases respectively, with 19 bases between them. TCRdb recomputed calls from the RT-PCR reads with MiXCR, one row per CDR3 protein. The profile shows fewer than 700,000 distinct CDR3 sequences, approximately 13% of them singletons. The V call is TRBV20-1, the J call TRBJ2-5; D may be TRBD1 (6 bases). This TCR was sampled from a man aged 45 to 65 who received an inactivated influenza vaccine. The sequencing used PBMCs from blood, collected more than 35 days after vaccination. The CDR3, as DNA: TGCAGTGCCCGACCGGGACACCTGTCGCAAGAGACCCAGTACTTC. Its protein product is CSARPGHLSQETQYF.